Presented here are 14 T cell receptor beta chains from one specimen sequenced in a study of CD8 T cells in ankylosing spondylitis. TCRdb redid the calling of the 5' RACE reads with MiXCR, one entry per CDR3 protein. This sample carries 100,000 or so distinct CDR3 sequences, under 30% of them seen once, and the ten largest clones take more than 9%. The sequencing input was synovial fluid, either unsorted or a sorted T cell fraction (not recorded which). These receptors all come from a male donor with ankylosing spondylitis.

This chain connects TRBV6-1 to TRBJ1-1; 8 bases fit TRBD1. The germline V gene has CDR1 MNHNS and CDR2 SASEGT. V shed 7 bases and J 3 bases; nucleotides not matched to a gene: 10. CDR3 length: 15 amino acids. As DNA, the CDR3 is TGTGCCAGCAAATTGGGCAGGGGGCTTGACACTGAAGCTTTCTTT. Translation gives CASKLGRGLDTEAFF.

This clonotype was recorded once. The chain combines TRBV28 with TRBJ2-3; 11 bases match TRBD2. The V gene's germline CDR1 is MDHEN and CDR2 SYDVKM. The CDR3 extends over 16 amino acids. V was pared by 5 bases and J by 4 bases, with 8 bases of the junction left unmatched. The CDR3 region is CASSQLAGVRADTQYF. CDR3 sequence (DNA): TGTGCCAGCAGTCAACTAGCGGGAGTTAGGGCAGATACGCAGTATTTT.

This clonotype was seen only a few times. The CDR3 is CATSVSLGLAGDYNEQFF. Here the CDR3 DNA reads TGTGCCACCAGTGTCTCCTTAGGACTAGCGGGAGACTACAATGAGCAGTTCTTC. The V gene is TRBV24-1, the J gene TRBJ2-1; 13 bases line up with TRBD2. The CDR3 length is 18 residues. Trimming at V came to 5 bases and at J to 3 bases, leaving 9 bases not matched to a gene. Germline V gene lookup returns CDR1 KGHDR and CDR2 SFDVKD.

The rearrangement links TRBV4-2 to TRBJ2-7; no definite D call. This CDR3 is 18 amino acids long. CDR1 LGHNA and CDR2 YNFKEQ come from the germline V gene. The V and J ends lost 0 bases and 2 bases respectively, with 20 bases between them. The CDR3: CASSQDIPSDTGTYEQYV. The CDR3 DNA reads TGTGCCAGCAGCCAAGATATACCCTCCGACACTGGAACCTACGAGCAGTACGTC.

J is TRBJ2-1 and V is TRBV30, with 8 bases matching TRBD2. This CDR3 is built from 15 residues. After removal of 0 bases from V and 9 bases from J, the junction contained 10 bases not matched to a gene. Germline assignment: CDR1 GTSNPN and CDR2 SVGIG (reference sequence). The CDR3 DNA is TGTGCCTGGAGTGTAGGGGCGGGAGGTTACGCTGAGCAGTTCTTC. Translated: CAWSVGAGGYAEQFF.

This clonotype was seen a few times. The rearrangement uses TRBV4-1 and TRBJ2-1, with TRBD2 matching over 7 bases. Germline-derived CDR1 and CDR2 are MGHRA and YSYEKL. This CDR3 spans 15 amino acids. J lost 4 bases, V lost 1 base, and 4 bases had no gene match. For the CDR3, the DNA is TGCGCCAGCAGCCAAGGGGACGGGAGGTACAATGAGCAGTTCTTC. It translates to CASSQGDGRYNEQFF.

This clonotype was recorded a few times. The genes are TRBV20-1 and TRBJ2-7; TRBD1 is a possible D gene (5 bases). The V end lost 3 bases, the J end lost 5 bases, and 14 bases lay between the germline ends. Germline lookup yields CDR1 DFQATT and CDR2 SNEGSKA (reference sequence). The CDR3 has 13 residues. The CDR3 DNA is TGCAGTGCTAGTGTGGGGCAAGTCGACGAGCAGTACTTC. Translation gives CSASVGQVDEQYF.

The chain carries TRBV5-6 and TRBJ1-1; unclear D gene. V gave up 4 bases and J gave up 10 bases, with 14 bases separating them. This CDR3 contains 12 residues. CDR1 SGHDT and CDR2 YYEEEE come from the germline V gene. CDR3 nucleotides: TGTGCCAGCAGCAATACATGGAATTCAGCTTTCTTT. Protein product: CASSNTWNSAFF.

There are many counts of this clonotype. The V gene is TRBV2, the J gene TRBJ2-2; weak D call: TRBD1 (6 bases). Germline V lookup: CDR1 SNHLY, CDR2 FYNNEI. The CDR3 consists of 15 residues. Trimming took off 6 bases at V and 1 base at J, with 12 bases between the two ends. CDR3 sequence (DNA): TGTGCCAGCAGCCAGACAGGTCAGAACACCGGGGAGCTGTTTTTT. This gives the protein CASSQTGQNTGELFF.

In DNA, the CDR3 is TGCAGTGCTAGTCCTAGCGGGAGACCCGGGGAGCTGTTTTTT. Its protein is CSASPSGRPGELFF. The chain is built from TRBV20-1 and TRBJ2-2, with TRBD2 matching 10 bases. V trimming: 3 bases; J trimming: 6 bases; junction bases outside the gene matches: 4. Germline V lookup: CDR1 DFQATT, CDR2 SNEGSKA (reference sequence). The CDR3 sequence is 14 residues long.

This clonotype was counted at least ten times. The rearrangement joins TRBV7-9 to TRBJ2-1, with 13 bases identical to TRBD2. Germline values: CDR1 SEHNR, CDR2 FQNEAQ (reference sequence). This CDR3 has 16 amino acids. V was clipped by 2 bases and J by 5 bases; unmatched bases: 3. The CDR3 spells CASSLSGLAGDNEQFF. DNA for the CDR3: TGTGCCAGCAGCTTATCAGGACTAGCGGGAGACAATGAGCAGTTCTTC.

This clonotype was detected a few times. V gene TRBV20-1 combines with J gene TRBJ1-1; D call uncertain. The CDR3 has 11 amino acids. Trimming took 3 bases from V and 1 from J, leaving 3 bases between them. The V gene's germline CDR1 is DFQATT and CDR2 SNEGSKA (reference sequence). The CDR3 nucleotides read TGCAGTGCTAGGGGGAACACTGAAGCTTTCTTT. Its protein is CSARGNTEAFF.

The chain carries TRBV29-1 and TRBJ2-1; 7 positions agree with TRBD2. V shed 4 bases and J 7 bases; nucleotides not matched to a gene: 16. Germline lookup yields CDR1 SQVTM and CDR2 ANQGSEA. The CDR3 covers 16 residues. CDR3 region: CSVVPLAVMGVNEQFF. In nucleotides, the CDR3 is TGCAGCGTTGTTCCGCTAGCGGTTATGGGCGTAAATGAGCAGTTCTTC.

The chain uses TRBV6-2 or TRBV6-3 and TRBJ2-1, with TRBD1 identical over 8 bases. This CDR3 has 15 residues. V shed 6 bases, J shed 2 bases, and the junction held 6 bases outside the gene matches. The germline V gene encodes CDR1 MNHEY and CDR2 SVGEGT. The CDR3 DNA reads TGTGCCAGCAGCCTCGACAGGGGAGCCTACAATGAGCAGTTCTTC. This codes for CASSLDRGAYNEQFF.